Detailed here is one T cell receptor beta chain. Mismatch with germline at one junction end may stem from a read error. TCRdb called the PCR reads again in MiXCR, with one record for every CDR3 protein. The repertoire holds over 90,000 distinct CDR3 sequences, with 51% as singletons. These data are taken from a study of CDR3 diversity in severe acne. There are 13 residues in the CDR3. Germline lookup yields CDR1 SEHNR and CDR2 FQNEAQ (reference sequence). Source material: blood. The receptor's source is a male donor with acne. The chain links TRBV7-9 to TRBJ2-2, with a tentative D call TRBD1 (6 bases). The chain's CDR3 is CASSLQGTGELFF. The CDR3 nucleotides are TGCGCCAGCAGCCTACAGGGTACCGGGGAGCTGTTTTTT.